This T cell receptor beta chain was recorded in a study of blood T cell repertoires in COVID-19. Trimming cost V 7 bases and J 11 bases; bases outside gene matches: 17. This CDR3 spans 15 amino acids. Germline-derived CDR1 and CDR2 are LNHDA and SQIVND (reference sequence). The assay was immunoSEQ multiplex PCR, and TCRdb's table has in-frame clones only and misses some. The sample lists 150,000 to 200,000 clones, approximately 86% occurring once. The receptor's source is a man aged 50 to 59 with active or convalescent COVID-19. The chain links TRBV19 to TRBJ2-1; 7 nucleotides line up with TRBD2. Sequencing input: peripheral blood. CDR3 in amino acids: CASKVLTGGDQKQFF. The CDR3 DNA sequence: TGTGCCAGTAAGGTATTGACTGGGGGGGATCAAAAGCAGTTCTTC.